These 8 T cell receptor beta chains share one sample of origin, sequenced in a study of T cell repertoires in cytomegalovirus infection (dated by TCRdb to the late 2010s). The sample's treatment or condition label is to be understood as: in vitro stimulation with specific CMV peptide epitopes to enrich CMV-specific T cells. Which antigens these TCRs recognize remains unknown. The reads were generated on an Illumina HiSeq 1500. Clones were called with MiXCR by TCRdb after fastp trimmed the public reads at Q25, and only in-frame beta chains were retained. Rows with one shared CDR3 protein collapse into an entry with the most common genes and DNA. In all, the sample holds around 750,000 distinct CDR3 sequences, and around a third of those were seen once. The biggest ten clones account for under 15% of the sample. Sequencing used cultured CD8+ T cells from PBMCs, obtained from culture after CMV antigen stimulation. Receptor source: a human donor in good health (CMV status not recorded). Some clones in this sample may be carry-over from other donors' samples.

This clonotype showed up many times. J is TRBJ1-5 and V is TRBV12-3 or TRBV12-4; 10 nucleotides align to TRBD1. Germline trimming cut 3 bases from V and 0 bases from J; bases unmatched to any gene: 17. The CDR3 has 21 residues. Here the CDR3 DNA reads TGTGCCAGCAGTTTGTGGGGGACAGGGGCAGAGGGGATGGATAGCAATCAGCCCCAGCATTTT. This codes for CASSLWGTGAEGMDSNQPQHF.

The chain uses TRBV27 and TRBJ2-5; 12 positions match TRBD2. Germline loops: CDR1 MNHEY, CDR2 SMNVEV (reference sequence). The CDR3 length is 16 residues. Losses at the gene ends were 5 bases for V and 7 bases for J; bases not matched to a gene: 11. The DNA for the CDR3 is TGTGCCAGCAGTCTACTAGCGGGGGGTGACGAGGTGACCCAGTACTTC. Translating gives CASSLLAGGDEVTQYF.

The CDR3 region is CASRPKGQADEKLFF. The CDR3 region has the DNA TGTGCCAGCAGACCGAAGGGACAGGCGGATGAAAAACTGTTTTTT. The chain is built from TRBV5-6 and TRBJ1-4; TRBD1 agrees at 8 bases. V was pared by 5 bases and J by 6 bases, with 9 bases of the junction left unmatched. The V gene's germline CDR1 is SGHDT and CDR2 YYEEEE. The CDR3 sequence is 15 residues long.

In its sample, this clonotype was seen many times. This sequence joins TRBV6-1 and TRBJ2-7; 8 nucleotides align to TRBD2. Germline trimming cut 2 bases from V and 2 bases from J; bases unmatched to any gene: 14. The CDR3 runs 18 residues. Germline V CDR1 and CDR2: MNHNS, SASEGT. Here the CDR3 reads CASSERGVLAGKAYEQYF. DNA of the CDR3: TGTGCCAGCAGTGAAAGGGGGGTGCTAGCGGGTAAAGCCTACGAGCAGTACTTC.

This clonotype was detected a few times. The chain combines TRBV7-9 with TRBJ2-1, with 8 nucleotides matching TRBD2. CDR1 is SEHNR, CDR2 FQNEAQ, per germline (reference sequence). The J segment lost 9 bases and the V segment lost 7 bases, leaving 11 bases of the junction unmatched. The CDR3 totals 14 residues. CDR3 in DNA: TGTGCCAGCAACTTTCCGGGACTAGTGGGTGAGCAGTTCTTC. Encoded protein: CASNFPGLVGEQFF.

This clonotype was seen only once. The chain joins TRBV24-1 to TRBJ2-3; 11 nucleotides line up with TRBD1. The CDR3 runs to 14 residues. V was pared by 9 bases and J by 0 bases, with 1 base of the junction left unmatched. From germline, CDR1 is KGHDR and CDR2 SFDVKD. Written as DNA, the CDR3 is TGTGCCACCCGGGACAGGGGGAGCACAGATACGCAGTATTTT. Its protein is CATRDRGSTDTQYF.

This clonotype was counted a few times. The chain joins TRBV4-1 to TRBJ2-1, with TRBD2 matching over 8 bases. The CDR3 spans 14 residues. V shed 3 bases and J 6 bases; nucleotides not matched to a gene: 4. CDR1 MGHRA and CDR2 YSYEKL come from the germline V gene. CDR3 loop: CASSHPGGLNEQFF. The CDR3 bases are TGCGCCAGCAGCCACCCGGGGGGGCTCAATGAGCAGTTCTTC.

The chain links TRBV5-4 to TRBJ1-6; no firm D call. The CDR3 totals 12 residues. The V gene's germline CDR1 is SGHNT and CDR2 YYREEE (reference sequence). The germline V and J ends were trimmed by 4 bases and 13 bases, with 12 bases remaining between them. The CDR3 region is CASSPGPGPLHF. For the CDR3, the DNA is TGTGCCAGCAGCCCGGGCCCCGGCCCCCTCCACTTT. Looking up the rest from reference TRBV5-4 and TRBJ1-6 gives the full variable domain: ETGVTQSPTHLIKTRGQQVTLRCSSQSGHNTVSWYQQALGQGPQFIFQYYREEENGRGNFPPRFSGLQFPNYSSELNVNALELDDSALYLCASSPGPGPLHFGNGTRLTVT.